One and the same sample provided the 14 T cell receptor beta chains below, sequenced in a study of T cells expressing NK-cell markers. Reanalyzing the 5' RACE reads, TCRdb keeps one entry per CDR3 protein, without DNA. The sample holds 300,000 to 450,000 distinct CDR3 sequences. The sample consisted of blood T cells: a sorted CD56 or NKG2C T cell subset, CD4+ or CD8+ T cells, or bulk PBMC T cells (not recorded which). The origin of the receptors is a man aged 18-75 years in good health.

This chain uses TRBV7-9 with TRBJ2-7; lacking DNA, the TRBD2 call made by TCRdb goes unchecked. The CDR3 totals 15 residues. Germline CDR1 SEHNR, CDR2 FQNEAQ (reference sequence). This chain's CDR3 is CASSLVSGGAYEQYF.

The chain recombines TRBV6-1 with TRBJ1-1. Per the germline V gene, CDR1 is MNHNS and CDR2 is SASEGT. The CDR3 sequence is 14 residues long. This chain's CDR3 is CASRNTELNTEAFF.

The chain links TRBV6-5 to TRBJ2-1. CDR1 is MNHEY, CDR2 SVGAGI, per germline. This CDR3 region has 13 residues. The CDR3 is CASSYSNVNEQFF.

The chain carries TRBV12-3 or TRBV12-4 and TRBJ2-4; TCRdb gives TRBD1 as the D gene, but with no DNA this cannot be confirmed. This CDR3 has 21 residues. The CDR3 sequence is CASSLFSMGEGLSMAKNIQYF.

The V gene is TRBV7-2, the J gene TRBJ2-1; TCRdb names TRBD1, which stays unverified in the absence of DNA. Germline V gene lookup returns CDR1 SGHTA and CDR2 FQGNSA. The CDR3 is 13 amino acids. CDR3 region: CASSLVRGDEQFF.

The chain carries TRBV5-4 and TRBJ1-2; TCRdb's assignment of TRBD1 cannot be checked, as there is no DNA. The germline V gene encodes CDR1 SGHNT and CDR2 YYREEE (reference sequence). This CDR3 spans 15 amino acids. CDR3 sequence reads: CASSAGQLRNYGYTF.

The chain recombines TRBV6-4 with TRBJ2-2; checking the TCRdb D call of TRBD2 is not possible without DNA. This CDR3 has 14 amino acids. CDR1 and CDR2 (germline): MRHNA, SNTAGT. CDR3 sequence: CASRDLAGLGELFF.

The genes are TRBV7-9 and TRBJ1-6; checking the TCRdb D call of TRBD1 is not possible without DNA. The CDR3 is 17 amino acids. In germline, CDR1 is SEHNR, CDR2 FQNEAQ (reference sequence). The CDR3 sequence: CASSLVPYRGYNSPLHF.

This chain uses TRBV6-5 with TRBJ1-6; TCRdb outputs TRBD1, but without DNA this stays unchecked. The length of the CDR3 is 19 residues. Germline-derived CDR1 and CDR2 are MNHEY and SVGAGI. The CDR3 sequence: CASSYVGYGGASYNSPLHF.

The chain employs TRBV6-5 and TRBJ2-1. This CDR3 has 14 residues. Germline V gene sequence: CDR1 MNHEY, CDR2 SVGAGI. CDR3 protein: CASSYGIRHNEQFF.

This chain connects TRBV20-1 to TRBJ2-1; the TCRdb call, TRBD2, lacks DNA for checking. CDR1 is DFQATT, CDR2 SNEGSKA, per germline (reference sequence). This CDR3 comprises 16 residues. The CDR3 loop reads CSWDWASGGENNEQFF.

The chain carries TRBV27 and TRBJ2-7; the D call from TCRdb, TRBD1, cannot be confirmed without DNA. The CDR3 has 15 residues. Germline CDR1 reads MNHEY; CDR2 reads SMNVEV (reference sequence). CDR3 loop: CASRHRDRGWYEQYF.

The genes are TRBV4-1 and TRBJ2-1; TCRdb returns TRBD1, unconfirmable since there is no DNA. There are 15 residues in the CDR3. Germline CDR1 MGHRA, CDR2 YSYEKL. The CDR3 reads CASSQGTPLWNEQFF.

The V call is TRBV18, the J call TRBJ2-3; lacking DNA, the TRBD2 call made by TCRdb goes unchecked. In germline, CDR1 is KGHSH, CDR2 LQKENI. This CDR3 is 14 amino acids long. CDR3 loop: CASGELEGADTQYF.